One sample yielded the 9 T cell receptor beta chains listed below, sequenced in a study of glioma-infiltrating T cells after dendritic cell vaccination listed by TCRdb under 2016. The library was made by the immunoSEQ multiplex PCR assay. In its TCRdb copy, this immuneACCESS table keeps in-frame sequences only and misses some clones. Where compared with another copy, unresolved V genes explain less than half of these, and the others have no known cause. The sample table shows tens of thousands of clones, and about nine tenths are seen once. Jointly, the top ten make up around a tenth of the sample. Taken with the paper, the label for time point translates to: after dendritic cell vaccination, including at tumor progression/relapse. Sequenced here: blood, sampled after dendritic cell vaccination. The receptors were gathered from a human donor with glioblastoma.

The chain recombines TRBV10-3 with TRBJ1-1, with D perhaps TRBD1 (6 bases). The V gene lost 3 bases and the J gene lost 6 bases, with 17 bases spanning the gap. Germline V gene data show CDR1 as ENHRY and CDR2 as SYGVKD. The CDR3 has 15 amino acids. The CDR3 sequence is CAISEPTGLKAEAFF. The CDR3 nucleotides read TGTGCCATCAGTGAACCCACAGGGCTAAAGGCTGAAGCTTTCTTT.

This clone has only one observation. The chain couples TRBV30 to TRBJ2-7, with 7 bases aligning to TRBD2. The CDR3 loop spans 13 amino acids. V lost 4 bases and J lost 1; bases outside the gene matches: 4. Germline V gene sequence: CDR1 GTSNPN, CDR2 SVGIG (reference sequence). CDR3 bases: TGTGCCTGGACGCGCGGGAGTTCCTACGAGCAGTACTTC. Its protein product is CAWTRGSSYEQYF.

The J gene is TRBJ2-2, the V gene TRBV13; 7 bases line up with TRBD2. The J segment lost 5 bases and the V segment lost 4 bases, leaving 7 bases of the junction unmatched. CDR1 and CDR2 from the germline V gene are PRHDT and FYEKMQ (reference sequence). The CDR3 is made up of 15 amino acids. CDR3 coding DNA: TGTGCCAGCAGCTCCGGGAGGATCGGTACCGGGGAGCTGTTTTTT. This encodes CASSSGRIGTGELFF.

J is TRBJ1-1 and V is TRBV25-1, with TRBD1 matching over 7 bases. Germline V gives CDR1 MGHDK, CDR2 SYGVNS. CDR3 length equals 14 residues. Unmatched junction bases numbered 8, after V lost 6 bases and J lost 4 bases. The CDR3 DNA sequence: TGTGCCAGCAGCGTCGGGACAGCTAGCACTGAAGCTTTCTTT. Amino acid sequence: CASSVGTASTEAFF. The full variable domain, completed using reference TRBV25-1 and TRBJ1-1, is EADIYQTPRYLVIGTGKKITLECSQTMGHDKMYWYQQDPGMELHLIHYSYGVNSTEKGDLSSESTVSRIRTEHFPLTLESARPSHTSQYLCASSVGTASTEAFFGQGTRLTVV.

This rearrangement joins TRBV25-1 to TRBJ1-1, with D possibly matching TRBD1 (6 bases). Germline V gene lookup returns CDR1 MGHDK and CDR2 SYGVNS. The CDR3 runs 12 residues. The V end was cut by 6 bases, the J end by 6 bases, with 11 bases between. The DNA for the CDR3 is TGTGCCAGCAGCGCGACAGGTGCTGAAGCTTTCTTT. Encoded protein: CASSATGAEAFF.

CDR3 protein: CASSSSDRGNQPQHF. The DNA for the CDR3 is TGTGCCAGCAGCTCTTCGGACAGGGGAAATCAGCCCCAGCATTTT. V usage is TRBV7-8 and J usage is TRBJ1-5; 9 nucleotides align to TRBD1. V shed 4 bases, J shed 4 bases, and the junction held 5 bases outside the gene matches. CDR1 is SGHVS, CDR2 FQNEAQ, per germline. The CDR3 runs 15 residues.

The chain recombines TRBV6-5 with TRBJ2-7; D perhaps matches TRBD2 (6 bases). Per germline, CDR1 MNHEY and CDR2 SVGAGI. With 7 bases removed from V and 2 bases from J, the gap between germline ends came to 12 bases. This CDR3 has 13 residues. The CDR3 region has the DNA TGTGCCAGCACACGGGGGACCACCTACGAGCAGTACTTC. Its protein is CASTRGTTYEQYF.

The chain employs TRBV9 and TRBJ2-2; D is perhaps TRBD1 (6 bases). There are 15 residues in the CDR3. In germline, CDR1 is SGDLS, CDR2 YYNGEE. V was trimmed by 0 bases and J by 5 bases, leaving 11 bases between them. Written as DNA, the CDR3 is TGTGCCAGCAGCGTAGGTGGGGGCGGAACCGGGGAGCTGTTTTTT. Its protein is CASSVGGGGTGELFF.

V gene TRBV15 combines with J gene TRBJ2-2, with TRBD1 as a possible D gene (6 bases). V was pared by 3 bases and J by 2 bases, with 16 bases between. From germline, CDR1 is LNHNV and CDR2 YYDKDF (reference sequence). CDR3 length: 17 residues. This chain's CDR3 is CATSREDRAINTGELFF. CDR3 bases: TGTGCCACCAGCAGGGAGGACAGAGCAATTAACACCGGGGAGCTGTTTTTT. Together with reference TRBV15 and TRBJ2-2, the CDR3 gives the full variable domain: DAMVIQNPRYQVTQFGKPVTLSCSQTLNHNVMYWYQQKSSQAPKLLFHYYDKDFNNEADTPDNFQSRRPNTSFCFLDIRSPGLGDTAMYLCATSREDRAINTGELFFGEGSRLTVL.